This TCR beta chain was retrieved from a study of identifying expanded T cells in peripheral blood. Study outcomes and limitations: Differentially abundant clones: around 1.2 between replicates, 16.4 at around 2 weeks, less than 25 at four.

This clone was counted a few times. Its antigen is undetermined. During the collection period, no donor immune events like infections were recorded. Sequenced by immunoSEQ multiplex PCR; TCRdb stores in-frame clones only, minus some. The sample includes about 63,000 clones, about 83% of them seen just once. The sequenced sample consisted of blood. The source is a person between 18 and 75 years old in good health.

The CDR3 DNA follows: TGTGCCAGCAGGAGACTCGACAGGGGCGATAATTCACCCCTCCACTTT. Protein: CASRRLDRGDNSPLHF. The chain combines TRBV2 with TRBJ1-6; 8 bases match TRBD1. This CDR3 contains 16 residues. Losses at the gene ends were 6 bases for V and 5 bases for J; bases not matched to a gene: 9. The germline CDR1 and CDR2 sequences are SNHLY and FYNNEI.